This TCR delta chain was observed in a study of γδ T cells in repeated Plasmodium falciparum infection. About the study: The natural-infection arm compared Malian children under seasonal malaria with matched Australian children. Four controlled malaria infections with P. falciparum NF54 spanned roughly 97 weeks. Samples were taken at baseline, before some infections, and 21 days after each.

This clone was seen more than once but under ten times. A far more abundant clone sits one base away, making this likely a read error. Other DNA sequences in the sample encode the same CDR3. Sequencing covered both gamma and delta TCR chains per sample. TCRdb re-called the multiplex PCR reads through CATT. The sample gives 80,000 to 95,000 delta-chain clones, around 1.4% of which show up once; 9% is in the top ten. The receptor was isolated from a pool of human donors (malaria-infected and uninfected, not separated). Source material: gamma-delta T cells from blood.

Here the CDR3 reads CACDTAGGFYTDKLIF. The DNA for the CDR3 is TGTGCCTGTGACACCGCCGGGGGATTTTACACCGATAAACTCATCTTT. This chain links TRDV2 with TRDJ1, with 7 nucleotides matching TRDD3. The J gene is absent in TCRdb and was assigned here via DNA matching to germline. CDR1 is GEAIGNYY and CDR2 is EKD in the germline V gene. The J segment lost 0 bases and the V segment lost 0 bases, leaving 6 bases of the junction unmatched. The CDR3 extends over 16 amino acids.